This note documents a single T cell receptor (beta chain) sequence. This CDR3 is 14 amino acids long. Trimming removed 5 bases at V and 3 bases at J, with 15 bases between. The germline V gene has CDR1 SGHRS and CDR2 YFSETQ. This sample is part of a study of blood T cell repertoires in COVID-19. On the study more broadly: Some COVID-19 samples were acute and others convalescent; all came from the United States, Italy and Spain.

The authors' processing: Nucleated cell number was recorded as an estimate derived from reference gene primer amplification. Data came from immunoSEQ multiplex PCR; TCRdb stores just in-frame clones and leaves some out. For V, J and clone size, that table is used; D and trimming come from the DNA. The data show roughly 250,000 clones, with 65% to 90% seen just once and approximately 5% held by the top ten. The source is a woman aged 80 or older with active or convalescent COVID-19. V is TRBV5-1 and J is TRBJ2-7; D might be TRBD1 (7 bases). The source material was peripheral blood. CDR3 protein: CASREGARSYEQYF. The CDR3 coding sequence is TGCGCCAGCAGGGAGGGGGCTCGTAGCTACGAGCAGTACTTC.